This T cell receptor (beta chain) was identified in a study of identical twins listed by TCRdb under 2016. For the wider study: To test whether fetal clonotypes persist, this study deep-sequenced TCR alpha and beta repertoires from monozygotic twins, from unrelated adults of various ages, and from cord blood. To rule out contamination, the twin experiments were replicated at different times with different library preparation protocols. Paper-wide results and their limitations: Compared with coincidental sharing between unrelated individuals, out-of-frame TCR alpha sequences shared between twins showed an excess of sequences with low generation probability. Invariant T cells such as MAIT and iNKT could partly confound zero-insertion analyses, though diverse VJ usage argued against this for most clonotypes. Conclusions relied on cross-sectional statistical analysis, since the same donors could not be followed over many years. A weaker excess of twin sharing was found in beta out-of-frame sequences because the signal-to-noise ratio was lowered by fewer shared sequences. Fewer insertions were carried by abundant cord blood beta clonotypes; a weaker similar trend was observed in young adult naive repertoires, while no such trend was observed in memory repertoires. Recombination models systematically underestimated out-of-frame TCR alpha sharing in monozygotic twins but agreed with sharing between unrelated individuals.

Only healthy Caucasian donors were included. Three pairs of female monozygotic twins, all aged about 18 to 30 years, made up the twin cohort. Peripheral blood mononuclear cells were the source from which RNA for the TCR libraries was isolated. The library was prepared using 5' RACE. These reads were obtained on an Illumina HiSeq 2000. A universal primer binding site was introduced by template switching, and a unique molecular identifier was present in the final cDNA, enabling accurate counting of TCR cDNA molecules. First-strand cDNA for TCR alpha and beta chains was synthesized from specific primers in the conserved constant-segment region. To control for contamination, each cDNA library was double barcoded with a SMART-Mk sample barcode plus Illumina barcodes. TruSeq adapter sequences, together with Illumina sample barcodes, were added in two successive PCR steps. Sequencing of the TCR alpha and beta cDNA libraries was done on the Illumina HiSeq platform using custom primers. On the study's bioinformatics: Raw reads were processed with MiGEC to extract unique molecular identifiers, and MiXCR was used to determine CDR3 positions. For each individual, recombination models were inferred using an EM algorithm with the repgenHMM and IGoR tools. Shared clonotype analysis was performed with the tcR package in R, normalizing sharing by the product of cloneset sizes. To study raw recombination free of thymic and clonal selection effects, out-of-frame nonproductive sequences were analyzed. The public reads were reanalyzed by TCRdb: fastp trimming at Q25, MiXCR alignment, in-frame beta chains only. Each CDR3 protein appears once, grouped with its most common genes and DNA. In this record, the V and J calls reflect TCRdb's handling and not the investigators' own analysis. The sample table lists over 550,000 distinct CDR3 sequences, just over 7% of them with a count of one. In total, the top ten clones hold 1.6% of the sample.

The sample holds a few counts of this clonotype. It lacks a known antigen. The record has no base qualities; no much larger clone is one base away. Trimmed from V: 8 bases; trimmed from J: 2 bases; junction bases lacking a gene match: 8. From the cysteine up to the phenylalanine, the CDR3 has a length of 14 residues. The CDR3 DNA has 42 bases and is translated from base 1. These data also featured in a second study, about yellow fever vaccine responses in identical twins. Drawing on the second study: According to the authors, in identical twins the way T cells responded to vaccination appeared partly convergent and partly personalized. Focusing on identical twins, the study followed the T cell clones that responded to the vaccine, and did so with precision.

The sequence was obtained from a woman between 18 and 30 years old in good health. The sequenced sample consisted of PBMCs. This sequence uses TRBV12-3 or TRBV12-4 and TRBJ2-7, with 8 middle bases fitting TRBD1. The CDR3 has the sequence CASGQTGETYEQYF. The bases are TGTGCCAGCGGACAGACAGGGGAAACCTACGAGCAGTACTTC.